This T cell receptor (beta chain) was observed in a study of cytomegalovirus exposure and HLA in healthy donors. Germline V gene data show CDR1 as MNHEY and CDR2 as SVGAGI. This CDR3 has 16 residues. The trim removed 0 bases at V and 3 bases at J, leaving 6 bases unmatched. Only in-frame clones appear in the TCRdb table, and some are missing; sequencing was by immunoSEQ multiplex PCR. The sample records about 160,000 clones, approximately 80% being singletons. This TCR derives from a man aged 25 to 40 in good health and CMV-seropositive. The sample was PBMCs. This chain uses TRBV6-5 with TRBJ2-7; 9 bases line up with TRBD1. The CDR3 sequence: CASSYSAAGQGYEQYF. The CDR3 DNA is TGTGCCAGCAGTTACTCGGCAGCGGGACAGGGCTACGAGCAGTACTTC.